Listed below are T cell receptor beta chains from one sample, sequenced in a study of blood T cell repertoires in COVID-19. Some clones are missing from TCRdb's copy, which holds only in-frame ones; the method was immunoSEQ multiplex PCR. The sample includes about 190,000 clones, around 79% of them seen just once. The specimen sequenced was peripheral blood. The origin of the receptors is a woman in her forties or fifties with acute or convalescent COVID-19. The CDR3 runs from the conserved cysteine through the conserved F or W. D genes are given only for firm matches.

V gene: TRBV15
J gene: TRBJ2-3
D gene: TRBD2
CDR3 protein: CATSTPGLAGEDTQYF

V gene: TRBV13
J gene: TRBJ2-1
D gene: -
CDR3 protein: CASSPQMRTTLNEQFF

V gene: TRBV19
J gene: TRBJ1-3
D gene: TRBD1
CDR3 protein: CASWDRLDSGNTIYF

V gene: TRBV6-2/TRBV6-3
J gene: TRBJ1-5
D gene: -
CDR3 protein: CASSNLLQGLSNQPQHF

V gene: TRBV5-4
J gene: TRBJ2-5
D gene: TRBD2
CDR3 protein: CASSPWTSGSPEETQYF

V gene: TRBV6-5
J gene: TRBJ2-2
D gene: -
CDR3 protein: CASSYGGYTGELFF

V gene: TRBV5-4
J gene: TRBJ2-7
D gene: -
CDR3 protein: CASSLARGSYEQYF

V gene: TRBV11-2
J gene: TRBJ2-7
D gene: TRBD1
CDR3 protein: CASSPLGQELNEQYF

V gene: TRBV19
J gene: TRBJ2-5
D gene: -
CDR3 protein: CASSISDQETQYF

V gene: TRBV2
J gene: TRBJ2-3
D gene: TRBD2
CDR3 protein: CASRGLAGGGLRVSSTDTQYF

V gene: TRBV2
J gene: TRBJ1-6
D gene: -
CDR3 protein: CASSPGGGYNSPLHF

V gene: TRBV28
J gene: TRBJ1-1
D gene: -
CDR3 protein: CASTPGPHRWAFF

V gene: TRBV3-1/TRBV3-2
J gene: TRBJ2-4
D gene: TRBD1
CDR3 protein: CASSLRRDRALNIQYF

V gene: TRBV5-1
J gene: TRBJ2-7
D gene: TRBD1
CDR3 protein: CASSSQGTYEQYF

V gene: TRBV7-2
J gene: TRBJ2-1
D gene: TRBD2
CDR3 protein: CASSLSGTSGVDEQFF

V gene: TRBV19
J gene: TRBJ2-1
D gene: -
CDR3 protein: CASSPGTYNEQFF

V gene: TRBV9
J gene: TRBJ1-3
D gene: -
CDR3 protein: CASSVESGNTIYF

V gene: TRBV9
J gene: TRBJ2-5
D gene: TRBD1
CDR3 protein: CASSVGTEMYQETQYF

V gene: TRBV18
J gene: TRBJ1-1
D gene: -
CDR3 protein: CASSPPHHSGNTEAFF

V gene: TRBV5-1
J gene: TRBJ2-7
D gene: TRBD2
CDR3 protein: CASSGSSGVYEQYF

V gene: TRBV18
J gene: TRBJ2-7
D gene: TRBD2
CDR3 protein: CASSREARGARRGEQYF

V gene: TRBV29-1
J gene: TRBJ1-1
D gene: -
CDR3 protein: CSGAGQGPNTEAFF

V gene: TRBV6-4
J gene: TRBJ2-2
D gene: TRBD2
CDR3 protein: CASSLTSAGELFF

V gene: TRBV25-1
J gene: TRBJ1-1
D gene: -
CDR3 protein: CASSEYGDNTEAFF

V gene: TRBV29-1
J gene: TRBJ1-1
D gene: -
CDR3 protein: CSVERGNLRTEAFF

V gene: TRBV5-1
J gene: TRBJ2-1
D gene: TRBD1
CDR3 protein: CASSRTGLSSYNEQFF

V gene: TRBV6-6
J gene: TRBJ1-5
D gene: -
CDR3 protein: CASSFQVSNQPQHF

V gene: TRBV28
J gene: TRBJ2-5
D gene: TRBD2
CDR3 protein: CASSFGGGETQYF